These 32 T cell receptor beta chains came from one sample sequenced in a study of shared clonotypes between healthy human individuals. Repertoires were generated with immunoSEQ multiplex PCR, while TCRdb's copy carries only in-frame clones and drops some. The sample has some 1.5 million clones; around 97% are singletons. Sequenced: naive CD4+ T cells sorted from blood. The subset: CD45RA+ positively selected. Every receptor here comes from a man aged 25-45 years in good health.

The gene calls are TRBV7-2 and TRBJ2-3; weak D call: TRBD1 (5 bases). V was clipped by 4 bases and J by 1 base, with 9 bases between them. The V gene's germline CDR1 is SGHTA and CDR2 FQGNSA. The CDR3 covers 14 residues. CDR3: CASSSQQGTDTQYF. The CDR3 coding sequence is TGTGCCAGCAGCTCGCAACAGGGCACAGATACGCAGTATTTT.

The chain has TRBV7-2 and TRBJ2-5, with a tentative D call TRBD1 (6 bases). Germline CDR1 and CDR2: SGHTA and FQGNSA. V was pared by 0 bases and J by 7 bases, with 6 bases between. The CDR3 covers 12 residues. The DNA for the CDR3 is TGTGCCAGCAGCTTAGCAGGGGGGACCCAGTACTTC. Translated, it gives CASSLAGGTQYF.

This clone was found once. CDR3: CATTEKNDRGLRDQPQHF. The CDR3 DNA reads TGTGCCACCACCGAAAAGAATGACAGGGGGCTGCGCGATCAGCCCCAGCATTTT. The gene calls are TRBV7-9 and TRBJ1-5, with 10 bases matching TRBD1. There are 18 residues in the CDR3. V trimming: 10 bases; J trimming: 5 bases; junction bases outside the gene matches: 20. Germline V gives CDR1 SEHNR, CDR2 FQNEAQ (reference sequence).

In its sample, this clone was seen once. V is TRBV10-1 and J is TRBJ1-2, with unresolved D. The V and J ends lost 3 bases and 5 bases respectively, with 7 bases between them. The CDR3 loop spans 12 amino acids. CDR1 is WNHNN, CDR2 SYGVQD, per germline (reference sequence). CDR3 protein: CASSDLAYGYTF. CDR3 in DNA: TGCGCCAGCAGTGACCTAGCATATGGCTACACCTTC.

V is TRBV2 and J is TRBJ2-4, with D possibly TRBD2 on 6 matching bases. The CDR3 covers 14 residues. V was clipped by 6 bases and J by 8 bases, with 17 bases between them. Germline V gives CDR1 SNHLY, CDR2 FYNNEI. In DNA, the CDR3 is TGTGCCAGCAGACGCCGGGACTTCTACGACATTCAGTACTTC. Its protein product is CASRRRDFYDIQYF. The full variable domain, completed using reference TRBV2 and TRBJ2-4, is EPEVTQTPSHQVTQMGQEVILRCVPISNHLYFYWYRQILGQKVEFLVSFYNNEISEKSEIFDDQFSVERPDGSNFTLKIRSTKLEDSAMYFCASRRRDFYDIQYFGAGTRLSVL.

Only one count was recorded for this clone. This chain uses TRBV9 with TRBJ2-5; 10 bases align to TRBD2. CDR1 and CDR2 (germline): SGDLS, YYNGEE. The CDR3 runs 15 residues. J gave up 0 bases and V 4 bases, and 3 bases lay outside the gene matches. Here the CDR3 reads CASSSSGSHQETQYF. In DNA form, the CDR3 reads TGTGCCAGCAGCTCTAGCGGGAGTCACCAAGAGACCCAGTACTTC.

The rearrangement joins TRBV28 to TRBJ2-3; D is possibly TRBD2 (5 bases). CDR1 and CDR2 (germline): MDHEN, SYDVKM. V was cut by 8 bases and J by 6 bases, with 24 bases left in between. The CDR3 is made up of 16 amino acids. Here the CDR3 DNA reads TGTGCCAGCGTCCCAAGTACCGCGGGTTCCGCCGATACGCAGTATTTT. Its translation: CASVPSTAGSADTQYF.

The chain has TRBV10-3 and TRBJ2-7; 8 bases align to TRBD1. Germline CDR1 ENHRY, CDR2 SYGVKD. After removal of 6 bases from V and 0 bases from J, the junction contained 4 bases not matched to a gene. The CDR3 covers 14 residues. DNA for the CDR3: TGTGCCATCAGGGACAGGGACCGCTCCTACGAGCAGTACTTC. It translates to CAIRDRDRSYEQYF.

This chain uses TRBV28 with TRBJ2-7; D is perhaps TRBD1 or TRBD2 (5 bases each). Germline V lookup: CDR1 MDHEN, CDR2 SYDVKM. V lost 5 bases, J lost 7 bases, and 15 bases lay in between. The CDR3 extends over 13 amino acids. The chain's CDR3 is CASSPPGAVEQYF. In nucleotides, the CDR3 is TGTGCCAGCAGTCCCCCCGGGGCGGTAGAGCAGTACTTC.

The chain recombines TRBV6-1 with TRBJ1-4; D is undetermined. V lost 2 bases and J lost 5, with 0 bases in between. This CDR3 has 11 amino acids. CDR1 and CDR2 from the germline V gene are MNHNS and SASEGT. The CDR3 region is CASSENEKLFF. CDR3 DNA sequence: TGTGCCAGCAGTGAAAATGAAAAACTGTTTTTT.

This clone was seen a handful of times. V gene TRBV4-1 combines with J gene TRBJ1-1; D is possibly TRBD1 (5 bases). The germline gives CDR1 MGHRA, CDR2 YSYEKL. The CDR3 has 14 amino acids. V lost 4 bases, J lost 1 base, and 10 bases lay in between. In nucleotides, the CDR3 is TGCGCCAGCAGCCGAACTACAGGGAACACTGAAGCTTTCTTT. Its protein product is CASSRTTGNTEAFF.

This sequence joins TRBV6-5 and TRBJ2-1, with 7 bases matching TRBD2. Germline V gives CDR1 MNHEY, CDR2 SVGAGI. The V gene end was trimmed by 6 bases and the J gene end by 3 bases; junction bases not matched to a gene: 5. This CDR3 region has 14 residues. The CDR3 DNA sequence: TGTGCCAGCAGAGCCGGGACTAACTACAATGAGCAGTTCTTC. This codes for CASRAGTNYNEQFF.

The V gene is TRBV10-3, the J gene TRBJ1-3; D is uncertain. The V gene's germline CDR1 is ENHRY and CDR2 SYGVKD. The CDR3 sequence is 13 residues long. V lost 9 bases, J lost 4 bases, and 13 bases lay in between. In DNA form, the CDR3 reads TGTGCCATACAGAGTTTTGTGGGAAACACCATATATTTT. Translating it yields CAIQSFVGNTIYF.

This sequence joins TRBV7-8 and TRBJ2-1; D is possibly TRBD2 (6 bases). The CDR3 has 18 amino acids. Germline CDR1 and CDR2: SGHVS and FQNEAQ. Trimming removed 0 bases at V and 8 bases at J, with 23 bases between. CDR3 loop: CASSLAGGVAPSIHEQFF. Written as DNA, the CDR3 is TGTGCCAGCAGCTTAGCGGGGGGTGTAGCCCCTTCAATTCATGAGCAGTTCTTC.

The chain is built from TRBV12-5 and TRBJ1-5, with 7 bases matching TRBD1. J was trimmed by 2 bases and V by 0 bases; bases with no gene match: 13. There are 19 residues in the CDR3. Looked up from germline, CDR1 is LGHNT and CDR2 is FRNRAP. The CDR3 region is CASGLVCSATGQGNQPQHF. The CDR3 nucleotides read TGTGCTAGTGGTTTGGTATGCTCGGCGACAGGACAGGGCAATCAGCCCCAGCATTTT.

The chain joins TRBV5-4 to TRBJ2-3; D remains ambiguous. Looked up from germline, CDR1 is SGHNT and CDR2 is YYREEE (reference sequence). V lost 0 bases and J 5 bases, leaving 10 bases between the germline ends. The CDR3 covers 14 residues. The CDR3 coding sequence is TGTGCCAGCAGCTTGGGAATAGGGCTAGATACGCAGTATTTT. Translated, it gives CASSLGIGLDTQYF.

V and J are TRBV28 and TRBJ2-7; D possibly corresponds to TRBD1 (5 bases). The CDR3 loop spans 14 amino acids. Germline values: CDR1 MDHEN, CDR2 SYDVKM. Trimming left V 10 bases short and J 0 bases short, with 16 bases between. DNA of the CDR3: TGTGCCACCAGCAGGGCAGGGTCCTCCTACGAGCAGTACTTC. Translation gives CATSRAGSSYEQYF.

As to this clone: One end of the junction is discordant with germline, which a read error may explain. This CDR3 is CASSIAGGFYNEQFF. CDR3 in DNA: TGTGCCAGCAGCATAGCGGGAGGTTTCTACAATGAGCAGTTCTTC. This chain connects TRBV7-9 to TRBJ2-1; 10 nucleotides agree with TRBD2. The CDR3 spans 15 residues. Germline values: CDR1 SEHNR, CDR2 FQNEAQ (reference sequence).

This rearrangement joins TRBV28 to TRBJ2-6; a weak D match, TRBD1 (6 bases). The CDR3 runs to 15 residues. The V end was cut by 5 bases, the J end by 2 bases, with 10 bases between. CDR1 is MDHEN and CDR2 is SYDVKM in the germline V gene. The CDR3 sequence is CASSLTGTGANVLTF. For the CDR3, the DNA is TGTGCCAGCAGTCTGACAGGTACTGGGGCCAACGTCCTGACTTTC. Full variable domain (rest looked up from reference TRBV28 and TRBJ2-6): DVKVTQSSRYLVKRTGEKVFLECVQDMDHENMFWYRQDPGLGLRLIYFSYDVKMKEKGDIPEGYSVSREKKERFSLILESASTNQTSMYLCASSLTGTGANVLTFGAGSRLTVL.

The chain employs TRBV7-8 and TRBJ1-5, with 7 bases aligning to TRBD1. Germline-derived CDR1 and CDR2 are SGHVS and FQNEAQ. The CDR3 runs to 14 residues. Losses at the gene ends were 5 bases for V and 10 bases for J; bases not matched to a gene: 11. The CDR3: CASSLRDSFGPQHF. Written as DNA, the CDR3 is TGTGCCAGCAGCCTCAGGGACAGCTTTGGTCCCCAGCATTTT. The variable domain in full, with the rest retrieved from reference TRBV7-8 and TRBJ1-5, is GAGVSQSPRYKVAKRGQDVALRCDPISGHVSLFWYQQALGQGPEFLTYFQNEAQLDKSGLPSDRFFAERPEGSVSTLKIQRTQQEDSAVYLCASSLRDSFGPQHFGDGTRLSIL.

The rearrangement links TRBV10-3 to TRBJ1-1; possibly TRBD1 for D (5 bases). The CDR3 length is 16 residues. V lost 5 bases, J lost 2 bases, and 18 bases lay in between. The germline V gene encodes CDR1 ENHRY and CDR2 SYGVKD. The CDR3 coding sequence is TGTGCCATCAGTTCACATGGGACGGCAGCAAACACTGAAGCTTTCTTT. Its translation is CAISSHGTAANTEAFF.

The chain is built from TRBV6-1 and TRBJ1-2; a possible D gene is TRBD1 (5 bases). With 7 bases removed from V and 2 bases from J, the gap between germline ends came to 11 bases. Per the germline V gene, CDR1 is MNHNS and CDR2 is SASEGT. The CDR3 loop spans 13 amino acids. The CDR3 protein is CASNKEGNYGYTF. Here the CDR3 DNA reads TGTGCCAGCAATAAGGAGGGGAACTATGGCTACACCTTC.

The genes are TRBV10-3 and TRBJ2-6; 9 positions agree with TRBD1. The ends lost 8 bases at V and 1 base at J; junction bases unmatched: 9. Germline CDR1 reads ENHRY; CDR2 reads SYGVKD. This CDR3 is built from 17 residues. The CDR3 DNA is TGTGCCATCTCGGCGACAGGGGGGAATTCTGGGGCCAACGTCCTGACTTTC. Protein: CAISATGGNSGANVLTF.

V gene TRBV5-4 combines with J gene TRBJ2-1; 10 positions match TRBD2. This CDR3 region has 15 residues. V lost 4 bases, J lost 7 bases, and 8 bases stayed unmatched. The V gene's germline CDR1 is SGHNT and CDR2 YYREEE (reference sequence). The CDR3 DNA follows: TGTGCCAGCAGCCTTGAAGCGGGAGGGCCTAATGAGCAGTTCTTC. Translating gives CASSLEAGGPNEQFF.

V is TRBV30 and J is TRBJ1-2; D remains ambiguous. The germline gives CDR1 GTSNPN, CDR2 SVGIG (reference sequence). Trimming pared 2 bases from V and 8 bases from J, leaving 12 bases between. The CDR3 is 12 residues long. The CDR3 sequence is CAWSREAGGYTF. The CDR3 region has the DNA TGTGCCTGGAGTCGGGAGGCAGGCGGCTACACCTTC. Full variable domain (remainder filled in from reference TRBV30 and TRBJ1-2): SQTIHQWPATLVQPVGSPLSLECTVEGTSNPNLYWYRQAAGRGLQLLFYSVGIGQISSEVPQNLSASRPQDRQFILSSKKLLLSDSGFYLCAWSREAGGYTFGSGTRLTVV.

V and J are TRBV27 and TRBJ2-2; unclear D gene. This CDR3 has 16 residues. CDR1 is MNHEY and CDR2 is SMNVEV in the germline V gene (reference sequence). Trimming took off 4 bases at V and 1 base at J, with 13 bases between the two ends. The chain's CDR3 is CASSSPRHLNTGELFF. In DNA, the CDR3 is TGTGCCAGCAGTTCCCCTCGGCACCTGAACACCGGGGAGCTGTTTTTT.

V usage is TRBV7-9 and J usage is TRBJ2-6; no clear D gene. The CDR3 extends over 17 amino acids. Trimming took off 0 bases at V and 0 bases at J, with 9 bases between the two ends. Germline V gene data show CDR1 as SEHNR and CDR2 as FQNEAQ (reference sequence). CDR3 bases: TGTGCCAGCAGCTTAGCTGGGGAAGGCTCTGGGGCCAACGTCCTGACTTTC. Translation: CASSLAGEGSGANVLTF.

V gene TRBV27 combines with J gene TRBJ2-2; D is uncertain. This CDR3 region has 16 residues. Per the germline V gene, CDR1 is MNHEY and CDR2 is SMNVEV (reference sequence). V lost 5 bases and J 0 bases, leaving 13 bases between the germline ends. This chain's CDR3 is CASSHLMGSNTGELFF. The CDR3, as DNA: TGTGCCAGCAGTCACCTCATGGGCTCGAACACCGGGGAGCTGTTTTTT.

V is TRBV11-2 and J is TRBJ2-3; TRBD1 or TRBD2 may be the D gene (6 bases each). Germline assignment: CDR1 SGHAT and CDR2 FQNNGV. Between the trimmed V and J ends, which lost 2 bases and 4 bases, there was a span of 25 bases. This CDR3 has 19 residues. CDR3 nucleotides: TGTGCCAGCAGCTTAACCCCGCGTGCCGTCGGGGGCGCCGCAGATACGCAGTATTTT. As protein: CASSLTPRAVGGAADTQYF.

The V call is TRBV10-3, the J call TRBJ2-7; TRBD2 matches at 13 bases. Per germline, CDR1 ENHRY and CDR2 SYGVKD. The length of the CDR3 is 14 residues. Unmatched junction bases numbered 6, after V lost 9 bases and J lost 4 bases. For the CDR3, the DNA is TGTGCCATGGGGACTAGCGGGAATCGGTACGAGCAGTACTTC. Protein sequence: CAMGTSGNRYEQYF.

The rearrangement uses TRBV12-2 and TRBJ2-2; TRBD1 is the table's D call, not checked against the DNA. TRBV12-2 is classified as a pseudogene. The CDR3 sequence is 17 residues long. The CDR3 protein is CASRPQGQGARVGELFF. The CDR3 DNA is TGTGCAAGTCGCCCCCAGGGACAGGGGGCTAGGGTCGGGGAGCTGTTTTTT.

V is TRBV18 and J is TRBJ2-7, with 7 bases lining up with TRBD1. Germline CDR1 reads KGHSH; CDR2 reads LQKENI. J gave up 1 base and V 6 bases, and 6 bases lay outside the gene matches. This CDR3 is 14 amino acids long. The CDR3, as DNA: TGTGCCAGCTCCCGCGACAGGGAATCCTACGAGCAGTACTTC. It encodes CASSRDRESYEQYF.